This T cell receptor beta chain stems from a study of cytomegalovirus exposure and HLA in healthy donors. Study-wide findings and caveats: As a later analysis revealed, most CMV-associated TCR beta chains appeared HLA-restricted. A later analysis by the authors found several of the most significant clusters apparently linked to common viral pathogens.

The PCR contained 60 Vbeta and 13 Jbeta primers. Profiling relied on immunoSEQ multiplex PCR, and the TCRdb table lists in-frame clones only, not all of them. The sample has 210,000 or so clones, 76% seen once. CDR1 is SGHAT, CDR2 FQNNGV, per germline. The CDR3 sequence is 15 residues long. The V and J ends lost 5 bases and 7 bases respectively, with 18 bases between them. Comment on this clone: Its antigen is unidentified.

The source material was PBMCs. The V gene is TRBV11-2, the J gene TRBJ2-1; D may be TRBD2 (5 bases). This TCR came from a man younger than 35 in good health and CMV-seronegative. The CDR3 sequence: CASSGQQLRGNEQFF. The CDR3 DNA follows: TGTGCCAGCAGCGGTCAGCAGCTGCGAGGGAATGAGCAGTTCTTC. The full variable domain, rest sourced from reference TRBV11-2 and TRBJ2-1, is EAGVAQSPRYKIIEKRQSVAFWCNPISGHATLYWYQQILGQGPKLLIQFQNNGVVDDSQLPKDRFSAERLKGVDSTLKIQPAKLEDSAVYLCASSGQQLRGNEQFFGPGTRLTVL.